These T cell receptor beta chains were read from a single sample in a study of cytomegalovirus exposure and HLA in healthy donors. Measured with immunoSEQ multiplex PCR; TCRdb has only the in-frame clones, and not every one. The sample lists 90,000 to 120,000 clones; around 77% were seen once. Source material: PBMCs. Receptors were obtained from a young man in good health and CMV-seronegative. Both conserved end residues are part of each CDR3. A D gene is named only where the DNA matches it firmly. Size values are once, few and many counts, or a class for expanded clones, and some rows have none.

.,TRBV28,TRBD1,TRBJ1-1,CASRPSGGANTEAFF,TGTGCCAGCAGGCCTTCAGGGGGCGCGAACACTGAAGCTTTCTTT
few,TRBV9,TRBD2,TRBJ2-2,CASSAQGGYTGELFF,TGTGCCAGCAGCGCGCAGGGAGGGTACACCGGGGAGCTGTTTTTT
once,TRBV2,.,TRBJ1-5,CASTAGGGAGQPQHF,TGTGCCAGCACAGCGGGAGGGGGGGCTGGTCAGCCCCAGCATTTT
.,TRBV15,TRBD1,TRBJ2-5,CATSRADRDLETQYF,TGTGCCACCAGCAGAGCAGACAGGGACCTAGAGACCCAGTACTTC
once,TRBV10-2,TRBD1,TRBJ1-2,CASSETGPGQGSGYTF,TGCGCCAGCAGTGAGACGGGACCGGGACAGGGTTCTGGCTACACCTTC
.,TRBV9,.,TRBJ1-6,CASSVGNSLNSPLHF,TGTGCCAGCAGCGTAGGAAACAGTTTGAATTCACCCCTCCACTTT
.,TRBV4-3,TRBD1,TRBJ1-2,CASSHSGTGHYGYTF,TGCGCCAGCAGCCATTCCGGGACAGGGCACTATGGCTACACCTTC
.,TRBV7-2,TRBD1,TRBJ2-7,CASSLSGQGTEQYF,TGTGCCAGCAGCCTTTCGGGACAGGGAACCGAGCAGTACTTC
.,TRBV10-3,.,TRBJ1-5,CAISGRGSQPQHF,TGTGCCATCAGTGGCAGGGGCTCTCAGCCCCAGCATTTT
few,TRBV2,.,TRBJ2-2,CASRWGPDGELFF,TGTGCCAGCAGATGGGGCCCCGACGGGGAGCTGTTTTTT
.,TRBV19,.,TRBJ2-2,CASDRDYNTGELFF,TGTGCCAGCGACCGGGATTACAACACCGGGGAGCTGTTTTTT
.,TRBV9,.,TRBJ1-3,CASSASVRPNRNTIYF,TGTGCCAGCAGCGCGTCTGTGCGGCCGAACAGAAACACCATATATTTT